This T cell receptor (beta chain) derives from a study of cytomegalovirus exposure and HLA in healthy donors. This clone was observed a few times. Its antigen is not known. The primer mix had 60 Vbeta and 13 Jbeta primers. The data were produced by immunoSEQ multiplex PCR, yet TCRdb's version contains in-frame clones alone and is incomplete. The sample has just over 200,000 clones; approximately 70% are singletons. The CDR3 runs 13 residues. Germline V gene sequence: CDR1 MNHNY, CDR2 SVGAGI (reference sequence). Between the trimmed V and J ends, which lost 5 bases and 5 bases, there was a span of 9 bases. General observations from the study: As a later analysis revealed, most CMV-associated TCR beta chains appeared HLA-restricted.

Material for sequencing was PBMCs. The origin of this receptor is a man aged 40-49 years in good health and CMV-seropositive. The rearrangement links TRBV6-6 to TRBJ1-4; D possibly corresponds to TRBD1 (5 bases). The DNA for the CDR3 is TGTGCCAGCAGTGACAGTATGAATGAAAAACTGTTTTTT. Translation gives CASSDSMNEKLFF.